This T cell receptor beta chain is from a study of blood T cell repertoires in COVID-19. Germline CDR1 reads SQVTM; CDR2 reads ANQGSEA. The CDR3 runs 13 residues. With 6 bases clipped from V and 4 bases from J, the junction kept 6 bases outside the gene matches. The method was immunoSEQ multiplex PCR; TCRdb's version includes in-frame clones alone and lacks a portion of them. The table has 120,000 to 150,000 clones, approximately 85% seen once; the top ten hold around 8%. Sequencing used peripheral blood. This clonotype was obtained from a woman aged 55-70 years with COVID-19, enrolled during active disease. The V gene is TRBV29-1, the J gene TRBJ1-2; 9 bases agree with TRBD1. In nucleotides, the CDR3 is TGCAGCGTCGCCACAGGGGGCGGCTATGGCTACACCTTC. Its translation: CSVATGGGYGYTF.